One sample yielded the 22 T cell receptor beta chains listed below, sequenced in a study of blood T cell repertoires in COVID-19. Generated by immunoSEQ multiplex PCR, the TCRdb table keeps only in-frame clones and is missing some. The sample records approximately 210,000 clones, approximately 83% being singletons. The sample taken for sequencing was peripheral blood. These receptor sequences come from a woman aged 40 to 55 with active or convalescent COVID-19.

The rearrangement uses TRBV6-5 and TRBJ1-6; 7 bases are shared with TRBD1. Germline loops: CDR1 MNHEY, CDR2 SVGAGI. V dropped 0 bases and J dropped 5; count of bases not matched to a gene: 4. The CDR3 spans 16 residues. CDR3 region: CASSYSRQGHNSPLHF. In DNA, the CDR3 is TGTGCCAGCAGTTACTCTAGACAGGGCCATAATTCACCCCTCCACTTT.

J is TRBJ2-3 and V is TRBV5-6, with D possibly TRBD1 on 6 matching bases. There are 12 residues in the CDR3. Germline lookup yields CDR1 SGHDT and CDR2 YYEEEE. With 4 bases removed from V and 6 bases from J, the gap between germline ends came to 9 bases. The DNA for the CDR3 is TGTGCCAGCAGCGGGACACCCGATACGCAGTATTTT. Translated: CASSGTPDTQYF.

The chain employs TRBV7-2 and TRBJ2-7, with 8 bases that match TRBD2. The CDR3 spans 16 residues. After removal of 1 base from V and 1 base from J, the junction contained 6 bases not matched to a gene. The germline gives CDR1 SGHTA, CDR2 FQGNSA. This CDR3 reads CASSLVTTSASYEQYF. The CDR3 DNA is TGTGCCAGCAGCTTAGTAACGACTAGCGCATCCTACGAGCAGTACTTC. Drawing the rest from reference TRBV7-2 and TRBJ2-7, the complete variable domain is GAGVSQSPSNKVTEKGKDVELRCDPISGHTALYWYRQSLGQGLEFLIYFQGNSAPDKSGLPSDRFSAERTGGSVSTLTIQRTQQEDSAVYLCASSLVTTSASYEQYFGPGTRLTVT.

The chain recombines TRBV30 with TRBJ2-1, with TRBD1 identical over 7 bases. The CDR3 contains 15 residues. CDR1 and CDR2 (germline): GTSNPN, SVGIG (reference sequence). With 5 bases clipped from V and 3 bases from J, the junction kept 10 bases outside the gene matches. CDR3 coding DNA: TGTGCCTGGTCACCGGGACAGTCTGTCTACAATGAGCAGTTCTTC. It codes for CAWSPGQSVYNEQFF.

The chain combines TRBV11-2 with TRBJ1-1, with TRBD1 matching over 9 bases. After removal of 5 bases from V and 5 bases from J, the junction contained 9 bases not matched to a gene. CDR3 length: 15 amino acids. Germline lookup yields CDR1 SGHAT and CDR2 FQNNGV. The CDR3 DNA sequence: TGTGCCAGCAGCCCGGGGACAGGGCTGCGGACTGAAGCTTTCTTT. This encodes CASSPGTGLRTEAFF.

This chain uses TRBV2 with TRBJ1-5; D call uncertain. The CDR3 runs 13 residues. Germline V gene sequence: CDR1 SNHLY, CDR2 FYNNEI. V gave up 10 bases and J gave up 3 bases, with 13 bases separating them. CDR3 sequence reads: CANARHDNQPQHF. CDR3 DNA: TGTGCCAACGCGAGACACGACAATCAGCCCCAGCATTTT.

The chain couples TRBV11-2 to TRBJ2-3, with 7 bases matching TRBD2. Germline trimming cut 1 base from V and 3 bases from J; bases unmatched to any gene: 4. Germline V gene lookup returns CDR1 SGHAT and CDR2 FQNNGV. CDR3 size: 15 residues. For the CDR3, the DNA is TGTGCCAGCAGCTTAGCTGGGCGGGGGACAGATACGCAGTATTTT. Protein sequence: CASSLAGRGTDTQYF.

This clone was picked up a small number of times. This chain joins TRBV2 and TRBJ2-1; maybe TRBD1 (5 bases). Germline V gene lookup returns CDR1 SNHLY and CDR2 FYNNEI. V gave up 7 bases and J gave up 5 bases, with 15 bases separating them. CDR3 length equals 14 residues. The CDR3 region has the DNA TGTGCCAGCATCGCAGGGAACCAACACAATGAGCAGTTCTTC. Its translation: CASIAGNQHNEQFF.

The CDR3: CSASPRTGYFQPQHF. CDR3 nucleotides: TGCAGTGCTAGTCCGCGGACAGGGTATTTCCAGCCCCAGCATTTT. This chain links TRBV20-1 with TRBJ1-5, with 8 bases aligning to TRBD1. The germline CDR1 and CDR2 sequences are DFQATT and SNEGSKA (reference sequence). The CDR3 runs to 15 residues. V was clipped by 3 bases and J by 7 bases; unmatched bases: 11.

V usage is TRBV4-3 and J usage is TRBJ2-3; 8 bases are a match to TRBD1. This CDR3 spans 17 amino acids. V shed 4 bases, J shed 0 bases, and the junction held 9 bases outside the gene matches. Germline assignment: CDR1 LGHNA and CDR2 YSLEER. The CDR3 nucleotides are TGCGCCAGCAGCCCCCAGGGGGCGGGTCTTAGCACAGATACGCAGTATTTT. It translates to CASSPQGAGLSTDTQYF.

This clone has more than one count but fewer than ten. The J gene is TRBJ2-7, the V gene TRBV9, with 8 nucleotides matching TRBD1. CDR3 length: 14 amino acids. Germline lookup yields CDR1 SGDLS and CDR2 YYNGEE. With 2 bases clipped from V and 4 bases from J, the junction kept 5 bases outside the gene matches. CDR3 coding DNA: TGTGCCAGCAGCGTCGGGACAGGTATTTACGAGCAGTACTTC. Translation gives CASSVGTGIYEQYF. Based on the CDR3 plus reference TRBV9 and TRBJ2-7, the full variable domain is DSGVTQTPKHLITATGQRVTLRCSPRSGDLSVYWYQQSLDQGLQFLIQYYNGEERAKGNILERFSAQQFPDLHSELNLSSLELGDSALYFCASSVGTGIYEQYFGPGTRLTVT.

This chain uses TRBV4-1 with TRBJ2-1, with 10 bases aligning to TRBD2. The CDR3 consists of 15 residues. V shed 0 bases and J 7 bases; nucleotides not matched to a gene: 3. Germline assignment: CDR1 MGHRA and CDR2 YSYEKL. CDR3 sequence reads: CASSQETSGWNEQFF. For the CDR3, the DNA is TGCGCCAGCAGCCAAGAGACTAGCGGGTGGAATGAGCAGTTCTTC.

The chain carries TRBV6-6 and TRBJ1-4, with D unresolved. The CDR3 has 16 amino acids. Germline CDR1 reads MNHNY; CDR2 reads SVGAGI (reference sequence). V lost 1 base and J 5 bases, leaving 14 bases between the germline ends. The CDR3 region is CASSYFSSPGNEKLFF. CDR3 nucleotides: TGTGCCAGCAGTTACTTTTCCTCCCCGGGGAATGAAAAACTGTTTTTT.

The V call is TRBV12-5, the J call TRBJ2-1; no clear D. Germline CDR1 is LGHNT and CDR2 is FRNRAP. Trimming took off 1 base at V and 8 bases at J, with 9 bases between the two ends. The CDR3 loop spans 13 amino acids. The CDR3 DNA is TGTGCTAGTGGTTTGGCCTATCAGGATGAGCAGTTCTTC. It specifies CASGLAYQDEQFF.

This clone was detected only a few times. The gene calls are TRBV24-1 and TRBJ2-7; 9 bases line up with TRBD1. V shed 4 bases and J 5 bases; nucleotides not matched to a gene: 5. Germline lookup yields CDR1 KGHDR and CDR2 SFDVKD. The CDR3 spans 14 residues. CDR3 in amino acids: CATSEGQGKNEQYF. The CDR3 DNA follows: TGTGCCACCAGTGAGGGACAGGGAAAAAACGAGCAGTACTTC.

This clone was recorded only once. The chain employs TRBV19 and TRBJ1-1, with a tentative D call TRBD1 (6 bases). The CDR3 has 13 amino acids. V was cut by 3 bases and J by 7 bases, with 12 bases left in between. CDR1 is LNHDA and CDR2 is SQIVND in the germline V gene (reference sequence). In nucleotides, the CDR3 is TGTGCCAGTAGTATCGGGGGGCAAAATGAAGCTTTCTTT. Its protein is CASSIGGQNEAFF.

The chain links TRBV11-2 to TRBJ1-1; tentatively, D is TRBD1 (5 bases). Trimming stripped 5 bases from V and 10 bases from J, with 17 bases between. Germline CDR1 and CDR2: SGHAT and FQNNGV. The CDR3 is 13 residues long. This chain's CDR3 is CASSITGTLGAFF. The DNA of the CDR3 is TGTGCCAGCAGCATAACAGGTACCCTGGGAGCTTTCTTT.

The genes are TRBV5-4 and TRBJ1-2; 9 bases line up with TRBD1. This CDR3 has 14 amino acids. Germline V gives CDR1 SGHNT, CDR2 YYREEE (reference sequence). The V and J ends lost 4 bases and 7 bases, in that order; junction bases with no gene match: 8. CDR3 residues: CASSTGQGSAGYTF. In nucleotides, the CDR3 is TGTGCCAGCAGCACTGGACAGGGGTCGGCTGGCTACACCTTC.

This clone was observed a handful of times. The chain carries TRBV6-5 and TRBJ2-5; maybe TRBD2 (5 bases). This CDR3 comprises 14 residues. The V end was cut by 6 bases, the J end by 4 bases, with 15 bases between. Germline-derived CDR1 and CDR2 are MNHEY and SVGAGI. The DNA for the CDR3 is TGTGCCAGCAGCTTCTCGGACGGAGGAGAGACCCAGTACTTC. It encodes CASSFSDGGETQYF.

This sequence joins TRBV5-5 and TRBJ1-2, with D possibly TRBD1 on 5 matching bases. Between the trimmed V and J ends, which lost 4 bases and 3 bases, there was a span of 16 bases. The CDR3 loop spans 15 amino acids. Germline V gene data show CDR1 as SGHKS and CDR2 as YYEKEE (reference sequence). The CDR3 sequence is CASSPRWGSDYGYTF. CDR3 DNA: TGTGCCAGCAGCCCCCGTTGGGGCTCAGACTATGGCTACACCTTC.

The gene calls are TRBV7-2 and TRBJ1-2; 7 bases align to TRBD1. The length of the CDR3 is 15 residues. V trimming: 2 bases; J trimming: 4 bases; junction bases outside the gene matches: 7. Germline V gene data show CDR1 as SGHTA and CDR2 as FQGNSA. The CDR3 is CASSLTQGLVYGYTF. The CDR3 nucleotides read TGTGCCAGCAGCTTAACACAGGGGCTCGTCTATGGCTACACCTTC.

V usage is TRBV6-4 and J usage is TRBJ1-6, with D uncertain. CDR3 size: 17 residues. Germline V gene sequence: CDR1 MRHNA, CDR2 SNTAGT. V shed 2 bases and J shed 0 bases, with 11 bases lying between them. The CDR3 coding sequence is TGTGCCAGCAGTGACCGGTGGAGGAGCTCCTATAATTCACCCCTCCACTTT. Translation gives CASSDRWRSSYNSPLHF.